This T cell receptor beta chain was recorded in a study of blood T cell repertoires in COVID-19. Per the study methods: Estimates of nucleated cell counts were drawn from the amplification of reference gene primers. TCRdb keeps only in-frame clones here, not all; method: immunoSEQ multiplex PCR. V and J calls and clone size follow that table, whereas D and trimming were derived from the DNA. The sample includes fewer than 250,000 clones, roughly 88% of them seen just once. Recruitment covered roughly 22 US areas and drew participants whose ages spanned roughly 18 to 100 years. This TCR came from a woman younger than 45 who had been exposed to COVID-19. Sequenced input: PBMCs or T cells enriched from blood (not recorded which).

CDR3 in DNA: TGTGCCAGCAGCTTAGACAGGGTGGTTTCTGGAAACACCATATATTTT. Translation: CASSLDRVVSGNTIYF. This chain uses TRBV7-6 with TRBJ1-3, with TRBD1 as a possible D gene (6 bases). CDR3 size: 16 residues. Deletions cut 1 base from V and 1 base from J, with 11 bases between. Germline assignment: CDR1 SGHVS and CDR2 FNYEAQ.